The 11 T cell receptor beta chains below were found in one sample sequenced in a study of blood T cell repertoires in COVID-19. Repertoires were generated with immunoSEQ multiplex PCR, while TCRdb's copy carries only in-frame clones and drops some. The sample holds approximately 460,000 clones, 80% to 90% seen once. The source material was peripheral blood. These receptor sequences come from a man aged 18 to 29 with COVID-19, enrolled during active disease.

The chain employs TRBV19 and TRBJ1-5; 9 bases are shared with TRBD1. Germline-derived CDR1 and CDR2 are LNHDA and SQIVND (reference sequence). The trim removed 5 bases at V and 5 bases at J, leaving 4 bases unmatched. CDR3 length: 14 amino acids. The CDR3 bases are TGTGCCAGTAGTGAACAGGGGGCCTATCAGCCCCAGCATTTT. Protein product: CASSEQGAYQPQHF.

In its sample, this clone was seen a few times. V is TRBV7-2 and J is TRBJ2-7, with TRBD2 matching over 8 bases. The CDR3 sequence is 15 residues long. Germline-derived CDR1 and CDR2 are SGHTA and FQGNSA. V gave up 1 base and J gave up 4 bases; unmatched junction bases: 6. This CDR3 reads CASSLEAGGLYEQYF. CDR3 sequence (DNA): TGTGCCAGCAGCTTAGAGGCGGGAGGATTATACGAGCAGTACTTC.

The chain uses TRBV10-3 and TRBJ2-7, with 8 bases lining up with TRBD2. V trimming: 6 bases; J trimming: 6 bases; junction bases outside the gene matches: 13. The length of the CDR3 is 15 residues. CDR1 is ENHRY and CDR2 is SYGVKD in the germline V gene. CDR3 in DNA: TGTGCCATCAGGGATACCGGGACTAGGTTTGCCGAGCAGTACTTC. Its protein product is CAIRDTGTRFAEQYF.

The rearrangement uses TRBV11-3 and TRBJ2-2; 8 bases map to TRBD1. The CDR3 spans 18 residues. Losses at the gene ends were 1 base for V and 7 bases for J; bases not matched to a gene: 14. CDR1 and CDR2 from the germline V gene are SGHNT and YENEEA. DNA for the CDR3: TGTGCCAGCAGCTTAGTTAGATCTCCGGACAGGGCCCGCGGGGAGCTGTTTTTT. Its translation is CASSLVRSPDRARGELFF.

V and J are TRBV12-3 or TRBV12-4 and TRBJ2-7, with D perhaps TRBD1 (6 bases). The CDR3 consists of 13 residues. Trimming stripped 5 bases from V and 4 bases from J, with 12 bases between. Written as DNA, the CDR3 is TGTGCCAGCAGTCCGGGGACAAGATACGAGCAGTACTTC. This sequence encodes CASSPGTRYEQYF.

The rearrangement joins TRBV6-5 to TRBJ1-2; TRBD1 matches at 9 bases. Germline CDR1 MNHEY, CDR2 SVGAGI. V shed 9 bases, J shed 8 bases, and the junction held 10 bases outside the gene matches. The length of the CDR3 is 13 residues. CDR3 nucleotides: TGTGCCAGTAGGAAAACAGGGGGCAAAGGCTACACCTTC. Translating it yields CASRKTGGKGYTF.

The chain has TRBV19 and TRBJ1-1; 7 positions agree with TRBD1. Trimming removed 5 bases from V and 6 bases from J; junction bases left unmatched: 21. The CDR3 totals 18 residues. Germline V lookup: CDR1 LNHDA, CDR2 SQIVND (reference sequence). The CDR3 nucleotides are TGTGCCAGTAGTCATCATACAGACAGGGCCCCCCTTATCGCTGAAGCTTTCTTT. It codes for CASSHHTDRAPLIAEAFF.

The chain combines TRBV4-1 with TRBJ1-2, with 10 bases identical to TRBD1. V trimming: 1 base; J trimming: 3 bases; junction bases outside the gene matches: 2. Germline V gene lookup returns CDR1 MGHRA and CDR2 YSYEKL. This CDR3 region has 15 residues. CDR3 sequence: CASSQVGTGDYGYTF. DNA of the CDR3: TGCGCCAGCAGCCAAGTCGGGACAGGGGACTATGGCTACACCTTC.

The chain combines TRBV11-2 with TRBJ2-2; D unclear. This CDR3 comprises 14 residues. The germline V gene encodes CDR1 SGHAT and CDR2 FQNNGV. Trimming removed 1 base at V and 3 bases at J, with 6 bases between. CDR3 coding DNA: TGTGCCAGCAGCTTAGGGCAGTACACCGGGGAGCTGTTTTTT. Protein product: CASSLGQYTGELFF.

This clone appeared once. This chain uses TRBV4-1 with TRBJ2-2, with 8 bases matching TRBD2. The CDR3 consists of 15 residues. Germline V gene data show CDR1 as MGHRA and CDR2 as YSYEKL. The V segment lost 0 bases and the J segment 6 bases; nucleotides outside the gene matches: 3. The CDR3 here is CASSQEGLVSGELFF. The CDR3 bases are TGCGCCAGCAGCCAAGAGGGACTAGTTTCCGGGGAGCTGTTTTTT.

J is TRBJ1-2 and V is TRBV2; 8 bases match TRBD1. V lost 6 bases and J lost 3; bases outside the gene matches: 6. The CDR3 covers 14 residues. Per the germline V gene, CDR1 is SNHLY and CDR2 is FYNNEI. The CDR3 nucleotides read TGTGCCAGCAGAAGACAGGGGTTAGACTATGGCTACACCTTC. It yields the protein CASRRQGLDYGYTF.